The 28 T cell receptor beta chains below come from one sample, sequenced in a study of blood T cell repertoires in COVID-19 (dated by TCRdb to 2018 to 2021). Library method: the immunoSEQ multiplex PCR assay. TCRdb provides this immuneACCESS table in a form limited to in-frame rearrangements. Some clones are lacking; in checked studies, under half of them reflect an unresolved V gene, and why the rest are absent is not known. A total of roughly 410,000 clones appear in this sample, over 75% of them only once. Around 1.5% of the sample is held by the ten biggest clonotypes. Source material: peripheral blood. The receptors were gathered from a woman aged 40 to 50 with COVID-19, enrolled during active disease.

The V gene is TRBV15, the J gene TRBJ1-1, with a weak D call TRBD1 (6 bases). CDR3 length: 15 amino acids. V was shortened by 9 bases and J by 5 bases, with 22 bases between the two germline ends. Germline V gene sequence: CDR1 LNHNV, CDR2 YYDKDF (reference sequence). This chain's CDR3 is CATHSAGGPRTEAFF. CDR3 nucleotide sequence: TGTGCCACTCACTCAGCGGGGGGGCCAAGGACTGAAGCTTTCTTT.

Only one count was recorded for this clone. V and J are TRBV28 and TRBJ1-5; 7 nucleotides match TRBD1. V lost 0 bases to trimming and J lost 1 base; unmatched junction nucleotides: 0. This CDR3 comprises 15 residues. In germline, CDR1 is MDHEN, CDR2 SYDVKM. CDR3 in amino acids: CASSLWTGSNQPQHF. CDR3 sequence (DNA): TGTGCCAGCAGTTTATGGACAGGGAGCAATCAGCCCCAGCATTTT.

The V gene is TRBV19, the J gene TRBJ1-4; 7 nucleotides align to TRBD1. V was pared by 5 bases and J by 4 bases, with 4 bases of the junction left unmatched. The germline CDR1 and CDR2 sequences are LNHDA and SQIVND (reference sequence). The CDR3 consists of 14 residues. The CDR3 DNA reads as TGTGCCAGTAGTTTACAGGGGTTTAATGAAAAACTGTTTTTT. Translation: CASSLQGFNEKLFF.

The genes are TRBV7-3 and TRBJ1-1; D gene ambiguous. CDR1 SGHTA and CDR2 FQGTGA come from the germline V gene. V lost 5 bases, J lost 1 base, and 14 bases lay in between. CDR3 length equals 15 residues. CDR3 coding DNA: TGTGCCAGCAGCCCCAGTGAGGCAAGGAACACTGAAGCTTTCTTT. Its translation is CASSPSEARNTEAFF.

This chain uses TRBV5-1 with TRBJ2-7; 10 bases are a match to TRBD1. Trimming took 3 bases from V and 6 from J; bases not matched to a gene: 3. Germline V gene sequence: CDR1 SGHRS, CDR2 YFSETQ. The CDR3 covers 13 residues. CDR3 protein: CASSWDRGVEQYF. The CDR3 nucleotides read TGCGCCAGCAGCTGGGACAGGGGAGTCGAGCAGTACTTC. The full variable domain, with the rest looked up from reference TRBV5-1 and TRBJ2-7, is KAGVTQTPRYLIKTRGQQVTLSCSPISGHRSVSWYQQTPGQGLQFLFEYFSETQRNKGNFPGRFSGRQFSNSRSEMNVSTLELGDSALYLCASSWDRGVEQYFGPGTRLTVT.

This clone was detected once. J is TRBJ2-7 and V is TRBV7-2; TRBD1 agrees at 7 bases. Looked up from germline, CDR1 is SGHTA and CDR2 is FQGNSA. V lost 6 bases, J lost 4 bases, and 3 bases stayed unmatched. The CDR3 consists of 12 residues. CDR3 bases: TGTGCCAGCAGAAAGACAGGGTACGAGCAGTACTTC. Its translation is CASRKTGYEQYF.

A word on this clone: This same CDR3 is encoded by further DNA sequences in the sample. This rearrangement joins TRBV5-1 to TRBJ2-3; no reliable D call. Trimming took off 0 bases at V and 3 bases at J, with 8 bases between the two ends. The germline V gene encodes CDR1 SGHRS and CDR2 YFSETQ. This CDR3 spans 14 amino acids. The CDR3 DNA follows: TGCGCCAGCAGCTTGGGGCAGTCAACAGATACGCAGTATTTT. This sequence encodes CASSLGQSTDTQYF.

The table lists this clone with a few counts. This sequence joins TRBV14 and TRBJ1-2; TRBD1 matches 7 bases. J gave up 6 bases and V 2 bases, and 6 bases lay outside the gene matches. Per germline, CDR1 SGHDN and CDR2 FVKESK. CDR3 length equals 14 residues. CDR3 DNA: TGTGCCAGCAGCCAACTACAGGGGCGAGATGGCTACACCTTC. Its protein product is CASSQLQGRDGYTF.

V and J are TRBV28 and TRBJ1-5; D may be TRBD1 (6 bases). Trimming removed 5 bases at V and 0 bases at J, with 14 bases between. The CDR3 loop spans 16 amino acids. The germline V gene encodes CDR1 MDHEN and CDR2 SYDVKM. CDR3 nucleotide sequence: TGTGCCAGCAGTGACCGGGACATCTATAGCAATCAGCCCCAGCATTTT. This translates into CASSDRDIYSNQPQHF. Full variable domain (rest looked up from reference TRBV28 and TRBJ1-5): DVKVTQSSRYLVKRTGEKVFLECVQDMDHENMFWYRQDPGLGLRLIYFSYDVKMKEKGDIPEGYSVSREKKERFSLILESASTNQTSMYLCASSDRDIYSNQPQHFGDGTRLSIL.

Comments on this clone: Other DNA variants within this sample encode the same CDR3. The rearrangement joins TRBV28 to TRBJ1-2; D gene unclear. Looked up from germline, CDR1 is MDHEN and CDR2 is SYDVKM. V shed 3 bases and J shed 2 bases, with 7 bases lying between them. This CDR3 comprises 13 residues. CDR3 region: CASSLPVNYGYTF. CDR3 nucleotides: TGTGCCAGCAGTTTGCCGGTCAACTATGGCTACACCTTC.

CDR3 amino acids: CASSYAGRTPTAEQYF. For the CDR3, the DNA is TGTGCCAGCAGTTACGCGGGCCGTACCCCCACGGCCGAGCAGTATTTT. The V call is TRBV6-2 or TRBV6-3, the J call TRBJ2-3; the D gene is possibly TRBD2 (5 bases). The CDR3 has 16 residues. Trimming removed 2 bases from V and 11 bases from J, with 23 bases in between. Germline CDR1 and CDR2: MNHEY and SVGEGT.

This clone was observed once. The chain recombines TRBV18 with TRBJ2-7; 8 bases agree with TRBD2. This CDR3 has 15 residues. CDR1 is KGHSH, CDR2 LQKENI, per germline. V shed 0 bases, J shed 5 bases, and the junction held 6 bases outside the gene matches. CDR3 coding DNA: TGTGCCAGCTCACCACCGTCGTCGCGGGGGGACGAGCAGTACTTC. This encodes CASSPPSSRGDEQYF.

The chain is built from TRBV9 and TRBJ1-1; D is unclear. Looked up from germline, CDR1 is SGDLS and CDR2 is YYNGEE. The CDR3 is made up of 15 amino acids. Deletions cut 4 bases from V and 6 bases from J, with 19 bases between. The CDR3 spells CASSSRGGYEAEAFF. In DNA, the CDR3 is TGTGCCAGCAGCTCTAGAGGTGGGTATGAGGCTGAAGCTTTCTTT.

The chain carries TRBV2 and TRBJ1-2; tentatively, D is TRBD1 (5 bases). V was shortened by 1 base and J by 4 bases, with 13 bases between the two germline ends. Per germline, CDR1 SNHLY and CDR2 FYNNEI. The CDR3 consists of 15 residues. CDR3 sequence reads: CASSEVGRVSYGYTF. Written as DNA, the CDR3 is TGTGCCAGCAGTGAAGTGGGCAGGGTTAGCTATGGCTACACCTTC.

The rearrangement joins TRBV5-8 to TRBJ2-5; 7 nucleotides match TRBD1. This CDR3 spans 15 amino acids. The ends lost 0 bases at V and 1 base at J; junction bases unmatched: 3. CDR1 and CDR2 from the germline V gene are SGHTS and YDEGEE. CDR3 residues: CASSLAQGVQETQYF. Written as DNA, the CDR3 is TGTGCCAGCAGCTTGGCCCAGGGGGTCCAAGAGACCCAGTACTTC.

CDR3 DNA sequence: TGTGCCAGCAGCTTCTCGGGACAGAACTATGGCTACACCTTC. It encodes CASSFSGQNYGYTF. The V gene is TRBV11-1, the J gene TRBJ1-2; TRBD1 aligns across 7 bases. The germline V gene encodes CDR1 SGHAT and CDR2 FQDESV (reference sequence). This CDR3 is 14 amino acids long. V trimming: 3 bases; J trimming: 2 bases; junction bases outside the gene matches: 3.

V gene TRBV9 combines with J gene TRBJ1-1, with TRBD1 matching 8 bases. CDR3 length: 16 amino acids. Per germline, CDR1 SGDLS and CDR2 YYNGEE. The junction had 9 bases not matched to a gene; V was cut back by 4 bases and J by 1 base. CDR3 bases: TGTGCCAGCAGCCCACGATCCGACAGGGGGAACACTGAAGCTTTCTTT. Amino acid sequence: CASSPRSDRGNTEAFF.

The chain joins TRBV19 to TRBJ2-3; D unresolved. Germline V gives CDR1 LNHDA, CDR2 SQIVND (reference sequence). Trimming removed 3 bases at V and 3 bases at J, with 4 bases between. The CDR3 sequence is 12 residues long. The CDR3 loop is CASSMTTDTQYF. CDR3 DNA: TGTGCCAGTAGTATGACAACAGATACGCAGTATTTT.

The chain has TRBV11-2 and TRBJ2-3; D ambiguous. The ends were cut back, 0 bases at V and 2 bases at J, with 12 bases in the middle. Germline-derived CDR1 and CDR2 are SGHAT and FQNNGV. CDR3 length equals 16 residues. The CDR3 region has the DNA TGTGCCAGCAGCTTAGATGCACAATCCCTCACAGATACGCAGTATTTT. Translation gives CASSLDAQSLTDTQYF.

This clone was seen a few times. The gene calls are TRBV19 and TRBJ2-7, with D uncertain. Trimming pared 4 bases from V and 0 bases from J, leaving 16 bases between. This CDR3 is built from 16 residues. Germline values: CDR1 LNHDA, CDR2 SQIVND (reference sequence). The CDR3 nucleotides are TGTGCCAGTAGTACACAGCACACAGTCTTCTCCTACGAGCAGTACTTC. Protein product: CASSTQHTVFSYEQYF.

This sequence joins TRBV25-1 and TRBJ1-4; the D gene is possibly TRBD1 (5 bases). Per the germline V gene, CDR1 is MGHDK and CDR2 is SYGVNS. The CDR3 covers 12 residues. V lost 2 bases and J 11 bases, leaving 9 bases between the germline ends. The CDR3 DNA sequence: TGTGCCAGCAGTGAACTGGACACCAAACTGTTTTTT. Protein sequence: CASSELDTKLFF. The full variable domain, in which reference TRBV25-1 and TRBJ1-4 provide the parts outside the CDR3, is EADIYQTPRYLVIGTGKKITLECSQTMGHDKMYWYQQDPGMELHLIHYSYGVNSTEKGDLSSESTVSRIRTEHFPLTLESARPSHTSQYLCASSELDTKLFFGSGTQLSVL.

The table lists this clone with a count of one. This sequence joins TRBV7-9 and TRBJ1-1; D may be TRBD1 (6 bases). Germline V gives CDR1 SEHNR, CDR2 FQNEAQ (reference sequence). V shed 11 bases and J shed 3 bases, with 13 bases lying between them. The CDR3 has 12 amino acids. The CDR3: CAGGGGDTEAFF. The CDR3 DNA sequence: TGTGCCGGGGGAGGGGGTGACACTGAAGCTTTCTTT.

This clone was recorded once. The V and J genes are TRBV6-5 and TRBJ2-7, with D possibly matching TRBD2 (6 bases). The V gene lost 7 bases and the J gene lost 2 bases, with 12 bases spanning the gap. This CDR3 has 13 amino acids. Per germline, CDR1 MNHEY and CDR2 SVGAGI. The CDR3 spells CASTAGNTYEQYF. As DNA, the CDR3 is TGTGCCAGCACCGCGGGGAACACCTACGAGCAGTACTTC.

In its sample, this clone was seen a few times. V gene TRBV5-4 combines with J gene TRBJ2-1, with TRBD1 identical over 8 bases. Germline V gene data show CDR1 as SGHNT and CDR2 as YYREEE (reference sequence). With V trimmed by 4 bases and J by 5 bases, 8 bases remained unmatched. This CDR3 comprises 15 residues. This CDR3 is CASSLDRGNDNEQFF. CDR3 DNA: TGTGCCAGCAGCCTTGACAGGGGTAACGACAATGAGCAGTTCTTC.

CDR3 coding DNA: TGTGCCACTTCATCAGGGGCTAAAGGCTACGAGCAGTACTTC. This gives the protein CATSSGAKGYEQYF. This chain joins TRBV19 and TRBJ2-7; D may be TRBD1 (6 bases). Germline V lookup: CDR1 LNHDA, CDR2 SQIVND (reference sequence). The CDR3 runs 14 residues. V gave up 10 bases and J gave up 3 bases, with 19 bases separating them.

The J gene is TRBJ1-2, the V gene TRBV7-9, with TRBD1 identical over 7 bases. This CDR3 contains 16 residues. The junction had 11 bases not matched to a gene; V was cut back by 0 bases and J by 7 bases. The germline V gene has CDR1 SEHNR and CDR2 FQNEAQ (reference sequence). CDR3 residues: CASSLALGSRQGGYTF. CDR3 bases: TGTGCCAGCAGCTTAGCGTTAGGCTCGCGACAGGGTGGCTACACCTTC.

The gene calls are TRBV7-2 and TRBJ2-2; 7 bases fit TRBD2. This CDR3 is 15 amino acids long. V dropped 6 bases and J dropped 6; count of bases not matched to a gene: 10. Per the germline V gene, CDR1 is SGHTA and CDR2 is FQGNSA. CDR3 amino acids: CASSRRGREAGELFF. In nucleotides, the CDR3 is TGTGCCAGCAGTCGTCGGGGGAGGGAGGCCGGGGAGCTGTTTTTT. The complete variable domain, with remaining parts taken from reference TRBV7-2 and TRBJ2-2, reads GAGVSQSPSNKVTEKGKDVELRCDPISGHTALYWYRQSLGQGLEFLIYFQGNSAPDKSGLPSDRFSAERTGGSVSTLTIQRTQQEDSAVYLCASSRRGREAGELFFGEGSRLTVL.

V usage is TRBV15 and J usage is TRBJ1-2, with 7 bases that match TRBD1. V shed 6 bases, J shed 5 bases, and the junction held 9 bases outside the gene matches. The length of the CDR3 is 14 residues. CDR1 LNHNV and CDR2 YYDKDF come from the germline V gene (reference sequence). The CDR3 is CATRPTDRRYGYTF. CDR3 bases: TGTGCCACCAGACCAACGGACAGGCGGTATGGCTACACCTTC.